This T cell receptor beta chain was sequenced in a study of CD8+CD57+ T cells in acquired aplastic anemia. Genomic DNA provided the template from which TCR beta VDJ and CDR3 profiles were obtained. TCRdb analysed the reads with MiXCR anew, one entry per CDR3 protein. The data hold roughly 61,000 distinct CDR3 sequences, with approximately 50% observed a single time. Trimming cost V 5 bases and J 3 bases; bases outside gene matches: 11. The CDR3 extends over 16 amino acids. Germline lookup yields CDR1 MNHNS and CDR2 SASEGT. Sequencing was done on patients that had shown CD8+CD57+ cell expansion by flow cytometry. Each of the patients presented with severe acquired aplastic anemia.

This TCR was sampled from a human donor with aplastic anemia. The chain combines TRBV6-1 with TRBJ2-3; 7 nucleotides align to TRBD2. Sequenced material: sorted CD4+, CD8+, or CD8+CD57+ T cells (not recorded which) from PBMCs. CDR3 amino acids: CASSQKDGRGTDTQYF. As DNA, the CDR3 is TGTGCCAGCAGTCAAAAGGACGGGCGGGGGACAGATACGCAGTATTTT.